This is a list of T cell receptor beta chains from one sample in a study of blood T cell repertoires in COVID-19. Using immunoSEQ multiplex PCR, the repertoire was profiled, and TCRdb retains in-frame clones only, with some absent. The repertoire holds 250,000 to 350,000 clones, with around 90% as singletons. The source material was PBMCs or T cells enriched from blood (not recorded which). These receptors all come from a woman between 40 and 50 years old who had recovered from COVID-19. Each CDR3 is given with its conserved first and last residue. The D gene is left open where the match is weak. Clone size appears in some rows only: once, few, many, or a class for an expanded clone.

J gene	V gene	clone size	D gene	CDR3 DNA	CDR3 protein
TRBJ1-6	TRBV6-5	-	TRBD1	TGTGCCAGCAGTATAGGTTGGGACAGCATCTCACCCCTCCACTTT	CASSIGWDSISPLHF
TRBJ2-3	TRBV24-1	-	TRBD2	TGTGCCACCAGTGAGCCGATAGCGGGAGGAACAGATACGCAGTATTTT	CATSEPIAGGTDTQYF
TRBJ2-1	TRBV19	-	TRBD2	TGTGCCAGTAGCCCGACTAGCGGGAGTACTAATGAGCAGTTCTTC	CASSPTSGSTNEQFF
TRBJ2-1	TRBV4-3	-	-	TGCGCCAGCAGCCAAGATTTGGCGGAATACAATGAGCAGTTCTTC	CASSQDLAEYNEQFF
TRBJ1-6	TRBV5-1	-	TRBD1	TGCGCCAGCAGCCCGACAGGGGGTGATTCACCCCTCCACTTT	CASSPTGGDSPLHF
TRBJ1-5	TRBV20-1	-	-	TGCAGTGCTAGTCTCCAGGGCCGCTTTCAGCCCCAGCATTTT	CSASLQGRFQPQHF
TRBJ2-5	TRBV3-1/TRBV3-2	-	TRBD1	TGTGCCAGCACCCGGACAGGGGACGTGGAGACCCAGTACTTC	CASTRTGDVETQYF
TRBJ2-7	TRBV30	-	TRBD1	TGTGCCTGGAGACCCGTGGACAGGGGAGTCCACGAGCAGTACTTC	CAWRPVDRGVHEQYF
TRBJ2-7	TRBV3-1/TRBV3-2	-	TRBD2	TGTGCCAGCAGCCAAGAGTGGCGGGAGAACTCCTACGAGCAGTACTTC	CASSQEWRENSYEQYF
TRBJ1-2	TRBV7-9	-	-	TGTGCCAGCAGCTTAGGGGGGCAGGGCTATGGCTACACCTTC	CASSLGGQGYGYTF
TRBJ2-1	TRBV7-2	-	TRBD2	TGTGCCAGCAGCTTCACTAGCGGGACTTACAATGAGCAGTTCTTC	CASSFTSGTYNEQFF
TRBJ1-6	TRBV11-2	-	-	TGTGCCAGCAGAACTCAGGGGATGTATTCACCCCTCCACTTT	CASRTQGMYSPLHF
TRBJ1-5	TRBV24-1	-	TRBD1	TGTGCCACCAGTGATTCGACAGGGGATAGCAATCAGCCCCAGCATTTT	CATSDSTGDSNQPQHF
TRBJ2-7	TRBV27	few	TRBD2	TGTGCCAGCAGTTTAGGGCAGGGAGGGTCCTACGAGCAGTACTTC	CASSLGQGGSYEQYF
TRBJ2-7	TRBV7-2	once	-	TGTGCCAGCAGTATAAGCTCCCAATCCTCCTACGAGCAGTACTTC	CASSISSQSSYEQYF
TRBJ2-1	TRBV28	-	TRBD1	TGTGCCAGCAGTTCCCCCCTCCAACCCGGGACAGGCCCTAATGAGCAGTTCTTC	CASSSPLQPGTGPNEQFF
TRBJ2-7	TRBV7-2	-	TRBD2	TGTGCCAGCAGCCCCGAGGTAGCGGGGCCCTACGAGCAGTACTTC	CASSPEVAGPYEQYF
TRBJ2-1	TRBV19	-	-	TGTGCCAGTAGTAACCCCGGGATTGGGTACAATGAGCAGTTCTTC	CASSNPGIGYNEQFF
TRBJ1-1	TRBV7-2	-	TRBD1	TGTGCCAGCAGCCTAGGGACAGGGTCGAACACTGAAGCTTTCTTT	CASSLGTGSNTEAFF
TRBJ1-2	TRBV24-1	-	-	TGTGCCACCAGTGATCAAGACAGGTTTCACCCCCTCCCCCGGATTAACTATGGCTACACCTTC	CATSDQDRFHPLPRINYGYTF
TRBJ1-1	TRBV3-1/TRBV3-2	-	-	TGTGCCAGCAGCAGGTCGACCTCAGGAAACACTGAAGCTTTCTTT	CASSRSTSGNTEAFF
TRBJ2-1	TRBV9	-	-	TGTGCCAGCAGCTTTCTAGATGTTGGCTATGAGCAGTTCTTC	CASSFLDVGYEQFF
TRBJ1-2	TRBV27	-	-	TGTGCCAGCAGCTTCGGGGGGCCTAACTATGGCTACACCTTC	CASSFGGPNYGYTF
TRBJ2-7	TRBV5-1	-	-	TGCGCCAGCAGCTTGACAGGGGGGGCCTACGAGCAGTACTTC	CASSLTGGAYEQYF
TRBJ2-7	TRBV7-9	-	TRBD2	TGTGCCAGCAGCTTAGGTAGTAGCGGGAGGCCGCTAACCTACGAGCAGTACTTC	CASSLGSSGRPLTYEQYF
TRBJ1-6	TRBV18	-	-	TGTGCCAGCTCACCCTCGGGGTATAATTCACCCCTCCACTTT	CASSPSGYNSPLHF
TRBJ2-3	TRBV28	-	-	TGTGCCAGCAGTTCCTTGACAGGGAGGTCAGATACGCAGTATTTT	CASSSLTGRSDTQYF
TRBJ2-7	TRBV30	once	TRBD1	TGTGCCTGGAACTCCGGACAGGGAGTGAGGGAGCAGTACTTC	CAWNSGQGVREQYF
TRBJ2-7	TRBV7-2	-	-	TGTGCCAGCAGCCAACACCCCCAGGGCTCCTACGAGCAGTACTTC	CASSQHPQGSYEQYF
TRBJ2-7	TRBV6-6	-	-	TGTGCCAGCAGTTACAGTCTTGGCCTCTACGAGCAGTACTTC	CASSYSLGLYEQYF
TRBJ2-1	TRBV20-1	few	-	TGCAGTGCTAGCGGTCTTGAGCAGTTCTTC	CSASGLEQFF
TRBJ2-2	TRBV4-1	-	-	TGCGCCAGCAGCCTGGTCGGTAAGAACACCGGGGAGCTGTTTTTT	CASSLVGKNTGELFF
TRBJ2-7	TRBV6-5	once	TRBD2	TGTGCCAGCAGACCACTAGCGGGAGGGCGGTACGAGCAGTACTTC	CASRPLAGGRYEQYF
TRBJ2-2	TRBV23-1	-	TRBD2	TGCGCCAGCAGTCACCCGGGACTAGCGGGGACCGGGGAGCTGTTTTTT	CASSHPGLAGTGELFF
TRBJ2-5	TRBV28	-	-	TGTGCCAGCAGTTTAACCGCGGAGACCCAGTACTTC	CASSLTAETQYF
TRBJ1-1	TRBV5-4	-	TRBD1	TGTGCCAGCAGCCGTTCCGGGACAGATGCTGAAGCTTTCTTT	CASSRSGTDAEAFF
TRBJ1-1	TRBV28	-	-	TGTGCCAGCAGTTTGCGCTCAGGGCGGAACACTGAAGCTTTCTTT	CASSLRSGRNTEAFF
TRBJ2-7	TRBV7-2	-	-	TGTGCCAGCAGCTTAGGGGGTACTGGCCTAGCGACGACCTACGAGCAGTACTTC	CASSLGGTGLATTYEQYF
TRBJ2-1	TRBV2	-	TRBD1	TGTGCCAACAGACAGGGGGCGCGCTACAATGAGCAGTTCTTC	CANRQGARYNEQFF
TRBJ2-7	TRBV7-9	-	TRBD1	TGTGCCAGCAGCTTACCCGGACAGGCCCGGCGCGAGCAGTACTTC	CASSLPGQARREQYF
TRBJ2-4	TRBV3-1/TRBV3-2	-	-	TGTGCCAGCAGCGGCCAGCCGGGGGTCAAAAACATTCAGTACTTC	CASSGQPGVKNIQYF
TRBJ2-6	TRBV6-2/TRBV6-3	-	-	TGTGCCAGCAGCCTAGGGGATGGGGCCAACGTCCTGACTTTC	CASSLGDGANVLTF
TRBJ2-5	TRBV15	-	TRBD1	TGTGCCACCAGCAGAGCCGGGACAGGGGGCTGGGAGACCCAGTACTTC	CATSRAGTGGWETQYF
TRBJ2-3	TRBV2	-	TRBD2	TGTGCCAGCAGTGAACTCGGCGGGAGTACGACAGATACGCAGTATTTT	CASSELGGSTTDTQYF
TRBJ1-4	TRBV7-8	-	-	TGTGCCAGCAGCTTAGTCACCCCGGCAACTAATGAAAAACTGTTTTTT	CASSLVTPATNEKLFF
TRBJ2-1	TRBV27	-	-	TGTGCCAGCAGTTTAAGAATTACTACCTCCTACAATGAGCAGTTCTTC	CASSLRITTSYNEQFF
TRBJ1-2	TRBV2	-	-	TGTGCCAGCGCAGAGGACATCTATGGCTACACCTTC	CASAEDIYGYTF
TRBJ1-6	TRBV28	-	-	TGTGCCAGCAGTTCGGACAGACTATCACCCCTCCACTTT	CASSSDRLSPLHF
TRBJ2-3	TRBV30	-	-	TGTGCCTGGAGTGAACGGCGTGGAGGTACGCAGTATTTT	CAWSERRGGTQYF
TRBJ1-4	TRBV19	-	TRBD1	TGTGCCAGTACTCCAGCCGACAGGGGCTATGAAAAACTGTTTTTT	CASTPADRGYEKLFF
TRBJ1-5	TRBV2	-	-	TGTGCCAGCAGTTCTACTGAGTCTGGCAATCAGCCCCAGCATTTT	CASSSTESGNQPQHF
TRBJ2-2	TRBV5-1	-	TRBD1	TGCGCCAGCAGCGGAACAGGGGTATCGCGCTCCGGGGAGCTGTTTTTT	CASSGTGVSRSGELFF
TRBJ1-3	TRBV7-9	few	-	TGTGCCAGCAGCAATCAAGAAAAGGGGCAGAGCTTACACTCTGGAAACACCATATATTTT	CASSNQEKGQSLHSGNTIYF
TRBJ2-3	TRBV5-1	-	TRBD2	TGCGCCAGCAGCTTGGCAAGGACTAGCGGTAGCACAGATACGCAGTATTTT	CASSLARTSGSTDTQYF
TRBJ2-7	TRBV7-2	-	-	TGTGCCAGCAGCCCATACGGGGGTCTCTACGAGCAGTACTTC	CASSPYGGLYEQYF